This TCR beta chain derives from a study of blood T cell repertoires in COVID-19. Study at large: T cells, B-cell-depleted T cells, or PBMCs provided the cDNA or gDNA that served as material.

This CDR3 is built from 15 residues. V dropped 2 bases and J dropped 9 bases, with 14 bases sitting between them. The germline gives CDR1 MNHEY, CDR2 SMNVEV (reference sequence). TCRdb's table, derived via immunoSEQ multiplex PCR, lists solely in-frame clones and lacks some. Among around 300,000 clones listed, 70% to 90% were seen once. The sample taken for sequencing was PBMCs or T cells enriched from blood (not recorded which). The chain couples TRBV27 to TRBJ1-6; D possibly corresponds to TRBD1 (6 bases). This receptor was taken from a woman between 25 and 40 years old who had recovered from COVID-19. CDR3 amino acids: CASSLTARGTSPLHF. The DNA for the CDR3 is TGTGCCAGCAGTTTAACGGCCAGGGGAACTTCACCCCTCCACTTT.